This T cell receptor (beta chain) originates from a study of cytomegalovirus exposure and HLA in healthy donors. General study points: An apparent linkage of common viral pathogens to several of the most significant clusters emerged in a later analysis.

Germline-derived CDR1 and CDR2 are SGHVS and FQNEAQ. V lost 5 bases and J 0 bases, leaving 14 bases between the germline ends. The CDR3 loop spans 15 amino acids. A note on this clone: The antigen is not known.

Healthy bone marrow donors made up the cohort. With 60 Vbeta and 13 Jbeta primers, the PCR was carried out. Method: immunoSEQ multiplex PCR; TCRdb's copy keeps in-frame clones and lacks some. The sample contains over 90,000 clones, around 61% of which appear only once. This clonotype originated in a woman between 45 and 65 years old in good health and CMV-seronegative. The chain joins TRBV7-8 to TRBJ2-7, with a possible D match to TRBD2 (6 bases). Material: PBMCs. The CDR3 loop is CASSPSWGVSYEQYF. In DNA, the CDR3 is TGTGCCAGCAGCCCCTCGTGGGGGGTCTCCTACGAGCAGTACTTC.